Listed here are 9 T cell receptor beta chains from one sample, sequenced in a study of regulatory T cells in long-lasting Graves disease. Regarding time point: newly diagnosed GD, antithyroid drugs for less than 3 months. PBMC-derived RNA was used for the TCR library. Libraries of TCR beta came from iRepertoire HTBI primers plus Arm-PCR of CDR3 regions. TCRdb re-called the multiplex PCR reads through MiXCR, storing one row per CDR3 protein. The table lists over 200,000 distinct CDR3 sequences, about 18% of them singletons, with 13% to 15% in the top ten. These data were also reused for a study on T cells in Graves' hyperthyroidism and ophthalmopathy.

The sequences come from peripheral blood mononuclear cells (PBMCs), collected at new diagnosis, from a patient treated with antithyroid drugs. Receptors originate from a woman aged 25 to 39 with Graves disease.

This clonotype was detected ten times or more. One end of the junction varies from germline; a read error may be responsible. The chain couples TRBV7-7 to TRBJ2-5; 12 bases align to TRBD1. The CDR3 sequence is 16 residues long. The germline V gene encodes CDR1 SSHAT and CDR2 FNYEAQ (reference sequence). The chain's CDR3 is CASSRAGTGGDETQYF. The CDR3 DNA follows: TGTGCTAGCAGCCGAGCCGGGACAGGGGGCGACGAGACCCAGTACTTC.

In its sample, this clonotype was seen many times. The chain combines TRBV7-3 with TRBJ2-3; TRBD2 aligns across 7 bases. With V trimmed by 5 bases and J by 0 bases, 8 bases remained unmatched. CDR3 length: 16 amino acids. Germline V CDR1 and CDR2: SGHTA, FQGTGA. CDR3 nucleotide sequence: TGTGCCAGCAGCGCCCCGAACGGGGGGAGCACAGATACGCAGTATTTT. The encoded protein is CASSAPNGGSTDTQYF.

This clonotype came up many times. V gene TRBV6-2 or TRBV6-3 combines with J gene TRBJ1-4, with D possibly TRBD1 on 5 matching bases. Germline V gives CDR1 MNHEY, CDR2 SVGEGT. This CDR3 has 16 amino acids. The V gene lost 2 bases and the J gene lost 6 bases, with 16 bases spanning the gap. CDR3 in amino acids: CASSYGPGIRDEKLFF. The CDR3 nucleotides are TGTGCCAGCAGTTACGGCCCAGGGATTCGAGATGAAAAACTGTTTTTT.

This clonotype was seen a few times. The CDR3 is CASSFSAYEQYF. In DNA form, the CDR3 reads TGTGCCAGCAGTTTCTCGGCGTACGAGCAGTACTTC. The chain is built from TRBV6-5 and TRBJ2-7; D ambiguous. The CDR3 extends over 12 amino acids. V was shortened by 4 bases and J by 4 bases, with 8 bases between the two germline ends. The germline gives CDR1 MNHEY, CDR2 SVGAGI.

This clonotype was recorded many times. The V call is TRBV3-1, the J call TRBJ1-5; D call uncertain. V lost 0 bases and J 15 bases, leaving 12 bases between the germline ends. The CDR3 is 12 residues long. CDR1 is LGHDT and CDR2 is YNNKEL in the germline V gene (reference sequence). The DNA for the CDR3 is TGTGCCAGCAGCCAAGAAGGAACAGCACGGCATTTT. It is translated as CASSQEGTARHF.

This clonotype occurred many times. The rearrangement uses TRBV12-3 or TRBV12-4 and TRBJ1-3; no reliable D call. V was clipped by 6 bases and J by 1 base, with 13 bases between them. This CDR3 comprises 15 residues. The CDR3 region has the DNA TGTGCCAGCAGGGACCCCCGCTCGTCTGGAAACACCATATATTTT. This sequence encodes CASRDPRSSGNTIYF.

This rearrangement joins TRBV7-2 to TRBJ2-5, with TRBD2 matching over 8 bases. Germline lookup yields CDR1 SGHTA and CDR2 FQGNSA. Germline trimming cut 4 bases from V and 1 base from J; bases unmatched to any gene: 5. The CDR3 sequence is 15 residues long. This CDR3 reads CASSSSGGTQETQYF. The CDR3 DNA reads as TGTGCCAGCAGCTCCAGCGGGGGAACCCAAGAGACCCAGTACTTC.

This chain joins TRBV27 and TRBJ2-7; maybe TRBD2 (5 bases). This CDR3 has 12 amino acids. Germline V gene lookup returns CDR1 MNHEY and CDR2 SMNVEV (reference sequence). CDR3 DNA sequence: TGTGCGGTTGGACTGGTTTCCTACGAGCAGTACTTC. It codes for CAVGLVSYEQYF.

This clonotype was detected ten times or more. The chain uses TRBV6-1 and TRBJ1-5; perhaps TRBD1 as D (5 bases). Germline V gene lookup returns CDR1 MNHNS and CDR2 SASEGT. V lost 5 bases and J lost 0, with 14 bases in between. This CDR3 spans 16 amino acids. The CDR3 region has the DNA TGTGCCAGCAGTCACCGGGACGGTGGTAGCAATCAGCCCCAGCATTTT. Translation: CASSHRDGGSNQPQHF.